This entry lists 5 T cell receptor beta chains sequenced from one sample in a study of T-cell memory formation after mild COVID-19. TCRdb reprocessed the 5' RACE reads via MiXCR and lists one record per CDR3 protein. Altogether 390,000 or so distinct CDR3 sequences are present, about a sixth being singletons, with the ten largest covering about a fifth. Material: PBMCs or a T cell subset sorted from them (not recorded which). The receptors here all came from a man younger than 30 who had mild COVID-19 (a few samples of this study predate the infection). Cell type and time point are not known.

This clonotype has a handful of counts. This chain uses TRBV30 with TRBJ2-3; D is perhaps TRBD2 (6 bases). CDR3 length: 12 amino acids. Trimming stripped 7 bases from V and 9 bases from J, with 17 bases between. Per germline, CDR1 GTSNPN and CDR2 SVGIG (reference sequence). CDR3 nucleotide sequence: TGTGCCTCGACTGGGGCGGGGAGGACGCAGTATTTT. Translating it yields CASTGAGRTQYF.

CDR3 sequence reads: CASSIRQNYEQYF. The CDR3 DNA sequence: TGTGCCAGTAGTATAAGGCAGAACTACGAGCAGTACTTC. This chain links TRBV19 with TRBJ2-7; D remains unclear. CDR3 length: 13 amino acids. CDR1 is LNHDA, CDR2 SQIVND, per germline (reference sequence). Trimming shortened V by 2 bases and J by 3 bases, and 8 bases separated the two germline ends. The whole variable domain, filled in from reference TRBV19 and TRBJ2-7, reads DGGITQSPKYLFRKEGQNVTLSCEQNLNHDAMYWYRQDPGQGLRLIYYSQIVNDFQKGDIAEGYSVSREKKESFPLTVTSAQKNPTAFYLCASSIRQNYEQYFGPGTRLTVT.

The gene calls are TRBV5-1 and TRBJ1-5; D gene uncertain. With 4 bases removed from V and 4 bases from J, the gap between germline ends came to 15 bases. The germline CDR1 and CDR2 sequences are SGHRS and YFSETQ. The CDR3 sequence is 15 residues long. The CDR3 bases are TGCGCCAGCAGCCCTGCCCCCGGGAGGAATCAGCCCCAGCATTTT. Its protein is CASSPAPGRNQPQHF.

With regard to this clonotype: Compared with germline, one end of the junction differs, possibly owing to a read error. The chain links TRBV24-1 to TRBJ2-5; TRBD1 aligns across 7 bases. CDR3 length: 15 amino acids. CDR1 and CDR2 from the germline V gene are KGHDR and SFDVKD. DNA for the CDR3: TGTGCCACCAGTGACTCGGGACAGCTTCAAGAGACCAAGTACTTC. Translating it yields CATSDSGQLQETKYF.

This clonotype showed up many times. The gene calls are TRBV2 and TRBJ2-3, with 9 positions matching TRBD2. V gave up 6 bases and J gave up 5 bases; unmatched junction bases: 3. Germline CDR1 SNHLY, CDR2 FYNNEI. This CDR3 has 13 amino acids. CDR3 sequence reads: CASRETSGDTQYF. The CDR3 DNA is TGTGCCAGCAGAGAGACTAGCGGAGATACGCAGTATTTT. The entire variable domain, with the rest obtained from reference TRBV2 and TRBJ2-3, is as follows: EPEVTQTPSHQVTQMGQEVILRCVPISNHLYFYWYRQILGQKVEFLVSFYNNEISEKSEIFDDQFSVERPDGSNFTLKIRSTKLEDSAMYFCASRETSGDTQYFGPGTRLTVL.